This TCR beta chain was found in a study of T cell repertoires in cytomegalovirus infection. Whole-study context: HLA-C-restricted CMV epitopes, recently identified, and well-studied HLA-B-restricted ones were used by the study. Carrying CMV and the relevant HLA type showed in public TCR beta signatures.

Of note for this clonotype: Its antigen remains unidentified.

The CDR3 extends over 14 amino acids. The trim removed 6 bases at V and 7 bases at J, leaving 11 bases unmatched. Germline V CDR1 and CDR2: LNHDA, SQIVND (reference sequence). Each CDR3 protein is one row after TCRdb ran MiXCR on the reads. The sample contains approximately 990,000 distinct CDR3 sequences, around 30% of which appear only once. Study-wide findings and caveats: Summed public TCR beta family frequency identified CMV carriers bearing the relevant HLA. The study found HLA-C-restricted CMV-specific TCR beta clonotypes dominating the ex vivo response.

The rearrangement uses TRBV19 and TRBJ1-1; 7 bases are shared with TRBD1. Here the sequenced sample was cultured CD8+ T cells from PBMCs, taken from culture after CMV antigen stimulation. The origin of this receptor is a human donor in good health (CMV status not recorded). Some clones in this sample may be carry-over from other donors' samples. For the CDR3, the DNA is TGTGCCAGTAGGCCTACAGGGGAATGGGGTGAAGCTTTCTTT. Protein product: CASRPTGEWGEAFF.